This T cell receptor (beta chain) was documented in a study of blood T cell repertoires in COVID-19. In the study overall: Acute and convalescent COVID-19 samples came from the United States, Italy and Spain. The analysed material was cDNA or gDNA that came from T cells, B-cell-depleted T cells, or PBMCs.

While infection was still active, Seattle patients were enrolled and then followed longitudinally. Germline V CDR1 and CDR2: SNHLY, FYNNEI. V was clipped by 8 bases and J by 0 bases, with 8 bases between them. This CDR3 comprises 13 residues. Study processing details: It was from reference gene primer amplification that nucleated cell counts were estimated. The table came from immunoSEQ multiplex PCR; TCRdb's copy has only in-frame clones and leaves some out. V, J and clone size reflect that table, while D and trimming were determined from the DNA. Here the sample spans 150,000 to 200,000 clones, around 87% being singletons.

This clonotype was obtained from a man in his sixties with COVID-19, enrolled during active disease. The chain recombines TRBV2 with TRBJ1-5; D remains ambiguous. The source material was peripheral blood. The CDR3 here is CASHGDSNQPQHF. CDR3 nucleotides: TGTGCCAGCCACGGGGATAGCAATCAGCCCCAGCATTTT.